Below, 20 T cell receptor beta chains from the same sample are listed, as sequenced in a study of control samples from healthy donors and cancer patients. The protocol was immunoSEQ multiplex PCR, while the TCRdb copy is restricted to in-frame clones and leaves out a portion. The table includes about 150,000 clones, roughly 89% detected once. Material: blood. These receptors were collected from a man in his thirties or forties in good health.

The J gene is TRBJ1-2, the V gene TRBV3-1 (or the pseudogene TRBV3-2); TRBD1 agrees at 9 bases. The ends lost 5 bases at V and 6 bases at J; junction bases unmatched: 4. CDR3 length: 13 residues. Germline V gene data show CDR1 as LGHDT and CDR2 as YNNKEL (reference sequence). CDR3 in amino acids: CASSKQGADGYTF. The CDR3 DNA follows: TGTGCCAGCAGCAAACAGGGGGCCGATGGCTACACCTTC.

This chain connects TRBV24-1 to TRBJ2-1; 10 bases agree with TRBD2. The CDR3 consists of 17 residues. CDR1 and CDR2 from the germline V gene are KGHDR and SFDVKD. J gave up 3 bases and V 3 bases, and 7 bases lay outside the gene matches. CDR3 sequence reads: CATSDGTTSGYYNEQFF. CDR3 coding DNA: TGTGCCACCAGTGATGGAACGACTAGCGGGTACTACAATGAGCAGTTCTTC.

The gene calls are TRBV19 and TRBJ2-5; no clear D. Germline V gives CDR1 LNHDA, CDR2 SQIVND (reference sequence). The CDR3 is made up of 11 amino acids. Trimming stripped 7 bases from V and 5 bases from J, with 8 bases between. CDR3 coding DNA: TGTGCCAGTACGGACGAGGAGACCCAGTACTTC. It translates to CASTDEETQYF.

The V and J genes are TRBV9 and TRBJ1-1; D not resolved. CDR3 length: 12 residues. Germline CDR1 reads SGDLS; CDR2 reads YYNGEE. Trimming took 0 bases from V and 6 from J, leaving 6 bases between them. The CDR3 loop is CASSVDGAEAFF. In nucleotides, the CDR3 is TGTGCCAGCAGCGTAGACGGAGCTGAAGCTTTCTTT.

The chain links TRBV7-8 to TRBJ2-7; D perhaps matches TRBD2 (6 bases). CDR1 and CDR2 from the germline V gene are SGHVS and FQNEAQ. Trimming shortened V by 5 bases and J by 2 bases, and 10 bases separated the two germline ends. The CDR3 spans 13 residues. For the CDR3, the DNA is TGTGCCAGCAGCCCCCCGGGGGCCTACGAGCAGTACTTC. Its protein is CASSPPGAYEQYF.

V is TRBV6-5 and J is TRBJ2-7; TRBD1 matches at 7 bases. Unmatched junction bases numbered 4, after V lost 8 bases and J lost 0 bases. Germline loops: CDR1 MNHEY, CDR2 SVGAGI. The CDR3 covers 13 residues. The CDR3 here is CASGTDRSYEQYF. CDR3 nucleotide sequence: TGTGCCAGCGGGACAGACCGCTCCTACGAGCAGTACTTC.

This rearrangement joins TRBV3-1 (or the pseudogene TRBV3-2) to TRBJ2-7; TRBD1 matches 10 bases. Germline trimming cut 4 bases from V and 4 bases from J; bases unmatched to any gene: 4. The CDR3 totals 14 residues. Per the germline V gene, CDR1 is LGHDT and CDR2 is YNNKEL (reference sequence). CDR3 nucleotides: TGTGCCAGCAGCCCGCGGACAGGGGGGTACGAGCAGTACTTC. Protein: CASSPRTGGYEQYF.

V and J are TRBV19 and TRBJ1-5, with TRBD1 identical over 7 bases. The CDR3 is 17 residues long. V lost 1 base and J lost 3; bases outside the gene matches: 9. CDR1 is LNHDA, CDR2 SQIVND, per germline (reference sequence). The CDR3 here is CASSIGATGVYNQPQHF. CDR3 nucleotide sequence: TGTGCCAGTAGTATAGGGGCAACAGGGGTTTACAATCAGCCCCAGCATTTT.

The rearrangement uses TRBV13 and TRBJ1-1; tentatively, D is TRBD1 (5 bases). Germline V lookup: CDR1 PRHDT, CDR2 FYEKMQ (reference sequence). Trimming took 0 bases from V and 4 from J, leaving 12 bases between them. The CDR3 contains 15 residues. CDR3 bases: TGTGCCAGCAGCTTAGGGCAGGGTAGAGGCACTGAAGCTTTCTTT. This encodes CASSLGQGRGTEAFF.

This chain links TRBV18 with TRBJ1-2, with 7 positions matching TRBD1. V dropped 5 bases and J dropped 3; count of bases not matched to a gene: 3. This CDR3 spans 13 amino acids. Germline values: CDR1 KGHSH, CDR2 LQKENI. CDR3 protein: CASSRQGDYGYTF. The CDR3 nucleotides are TGTGCCAGCTCAAGACAGGGAGACTATGGCTACACCTTC.

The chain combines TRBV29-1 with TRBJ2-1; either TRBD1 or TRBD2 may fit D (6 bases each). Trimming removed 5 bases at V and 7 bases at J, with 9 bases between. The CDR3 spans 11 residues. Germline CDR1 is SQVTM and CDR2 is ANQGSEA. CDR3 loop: CSVTGANEQFF. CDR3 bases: TGCAGCGTTACGGGGGCGAATGAGCAGTTCTTC.

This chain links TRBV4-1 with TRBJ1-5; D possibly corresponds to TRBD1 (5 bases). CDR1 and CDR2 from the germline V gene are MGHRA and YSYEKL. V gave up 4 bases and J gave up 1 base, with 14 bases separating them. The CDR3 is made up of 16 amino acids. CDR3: CASSPQAAGSNQPQHF. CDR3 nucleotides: TGCGCCAGCAGCCCACAAGCGGCAGGGAGCAATCAGCCCCAGCATTTT.

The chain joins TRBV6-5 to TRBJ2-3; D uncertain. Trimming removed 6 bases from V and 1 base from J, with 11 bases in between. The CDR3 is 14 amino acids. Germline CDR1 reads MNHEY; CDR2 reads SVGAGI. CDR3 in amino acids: CASRTNSRTDTQYF. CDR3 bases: TGTGCCAGCAGGACAAACTCCCGCACAGATACGCAGTATTTT.

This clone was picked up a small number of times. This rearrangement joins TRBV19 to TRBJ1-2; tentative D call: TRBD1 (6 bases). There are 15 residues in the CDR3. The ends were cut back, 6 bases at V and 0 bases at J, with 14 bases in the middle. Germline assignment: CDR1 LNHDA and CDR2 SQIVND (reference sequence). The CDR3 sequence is CASSSTDSSNYGYTF. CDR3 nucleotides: TGTGCCAGTAGCTCCACGGACAGTTCTAACTATGGCTACACCTTC. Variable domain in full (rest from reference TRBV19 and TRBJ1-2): DGGITQSPKYLFRKEGQNVTLSCEQNLNHDAMYWYRQDPGQGLRLIYYSQIVNDFQKGDIAEGYSVSREKKESFPLTVTSAQKNPTAFYLCASSSTDSSNYGYTFGSGTRLTVV.

This chain's CDR3 is CATSDPGTGTDTQYF. DNA of the CDR3: TGTGCCACCAGTGACCCTGGGACGGGCACAGATACGCAGTATTTT. This rearrangement joins TRBV24-1 to TRBJ2-3; D may match TRBD1 or TRBD2 (5 bases each). V was pared by 4 bases and J by 1 base, with 11 bases between. The CDR3 runs to 15 residues. Germline CDR1 KGHDR, CDR2 SFDVKD.

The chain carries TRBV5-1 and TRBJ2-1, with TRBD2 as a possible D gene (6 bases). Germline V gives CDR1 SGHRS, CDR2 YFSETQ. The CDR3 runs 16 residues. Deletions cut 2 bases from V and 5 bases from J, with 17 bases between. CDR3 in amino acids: CASSLSGGTSHNEQFF. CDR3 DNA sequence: TGCGCCAGCAGCTTAAGCGGAGGGACCTCGCACAATGAGCAGTTCTTC.

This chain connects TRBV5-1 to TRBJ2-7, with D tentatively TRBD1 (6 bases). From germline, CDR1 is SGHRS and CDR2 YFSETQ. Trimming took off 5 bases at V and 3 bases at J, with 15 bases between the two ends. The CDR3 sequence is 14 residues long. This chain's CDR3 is CASRQGEWNYEQYF. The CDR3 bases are TGCGCCAGCAGACAGGGTGAGTGGAACTACGAGCAGTACTTC.

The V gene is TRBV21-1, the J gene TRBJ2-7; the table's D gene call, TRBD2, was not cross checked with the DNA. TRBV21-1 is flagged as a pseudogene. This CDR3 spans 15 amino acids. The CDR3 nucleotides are TGTGCCAGCCCCAGGACTAGCGGGAGGGGATACGAGCAGTACTTC. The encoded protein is CASPRTSGRGYEQYF.

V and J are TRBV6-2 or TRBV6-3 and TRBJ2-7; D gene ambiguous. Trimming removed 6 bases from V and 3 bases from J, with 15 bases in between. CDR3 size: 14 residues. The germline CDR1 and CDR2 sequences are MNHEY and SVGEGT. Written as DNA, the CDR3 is TGTGCCAGCAGCCGCATGTTCACGGACTACGAGCAGTACTTC. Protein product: CASSRMFTDYEQYF.

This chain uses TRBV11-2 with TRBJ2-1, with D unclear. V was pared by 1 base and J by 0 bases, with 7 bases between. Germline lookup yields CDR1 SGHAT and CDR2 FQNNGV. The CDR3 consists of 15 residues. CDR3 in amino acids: CASSLVTFSYNEQFF. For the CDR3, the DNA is TGTGCCAGCAGCTTAGTAACTTTCTCCTACAATGAGCAGTTCTTC.